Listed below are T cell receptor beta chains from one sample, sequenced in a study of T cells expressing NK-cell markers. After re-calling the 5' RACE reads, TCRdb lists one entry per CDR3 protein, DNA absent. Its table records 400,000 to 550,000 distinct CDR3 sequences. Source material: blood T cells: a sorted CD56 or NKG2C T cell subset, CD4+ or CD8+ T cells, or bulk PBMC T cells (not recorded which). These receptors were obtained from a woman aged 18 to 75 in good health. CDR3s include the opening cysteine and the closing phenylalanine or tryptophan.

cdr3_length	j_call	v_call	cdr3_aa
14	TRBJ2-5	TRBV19	CASSFSGGRETLYF
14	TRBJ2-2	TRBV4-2	CASSQPTQAGELFF
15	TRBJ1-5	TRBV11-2	CASSLLGGDNQPQHF
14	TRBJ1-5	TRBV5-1	CASSLGGADQPQHF
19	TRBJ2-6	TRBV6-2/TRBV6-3	CASSPGSKGELAGANVLTF
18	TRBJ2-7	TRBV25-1	CASSDWGIGLHGSYEQYF
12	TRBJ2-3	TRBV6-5	CASRTTTDTQYF
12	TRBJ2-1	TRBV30	CAWSVVQGGQFF
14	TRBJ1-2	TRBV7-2	CASRVAGARVGYTF
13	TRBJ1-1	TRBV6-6	CASTPDMSTEAFF
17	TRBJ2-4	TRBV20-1	CSAPTSATSEAKNIQYF
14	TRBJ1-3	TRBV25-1	CASSPRNGGYTIYF
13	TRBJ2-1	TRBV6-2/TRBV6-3	CASTGGLAGEQFF
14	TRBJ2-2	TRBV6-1	CASRGGLDTGELFF
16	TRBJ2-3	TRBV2	CASSPRAGTSTDTQYF
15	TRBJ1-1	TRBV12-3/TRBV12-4	CASSLESAPGTEAFF
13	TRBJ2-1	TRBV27	CASMGASYNEQFF
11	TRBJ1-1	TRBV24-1	CATSWQGVTFF
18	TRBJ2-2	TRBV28	CASSFFRRGRRNTGELFF
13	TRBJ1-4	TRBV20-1	CSASGTGNEKLFF
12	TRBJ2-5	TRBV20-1	CSAGLAGETQYF
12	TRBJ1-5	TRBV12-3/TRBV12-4	CASSFSNQPQHF
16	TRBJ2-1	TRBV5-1	CASSLDPGFSYNEQFF